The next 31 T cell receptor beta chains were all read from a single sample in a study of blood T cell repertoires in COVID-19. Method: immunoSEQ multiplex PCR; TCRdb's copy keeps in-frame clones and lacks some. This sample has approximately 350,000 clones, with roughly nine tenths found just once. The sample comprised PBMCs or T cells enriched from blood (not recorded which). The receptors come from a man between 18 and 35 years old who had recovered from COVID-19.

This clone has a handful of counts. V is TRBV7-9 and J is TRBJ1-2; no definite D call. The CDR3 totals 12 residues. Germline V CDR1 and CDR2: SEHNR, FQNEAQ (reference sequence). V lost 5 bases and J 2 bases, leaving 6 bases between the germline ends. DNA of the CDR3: TGTGCCAGCAGCCGGGAGAACTATGGCTACACCTTC. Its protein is CASSRENYGYTF.

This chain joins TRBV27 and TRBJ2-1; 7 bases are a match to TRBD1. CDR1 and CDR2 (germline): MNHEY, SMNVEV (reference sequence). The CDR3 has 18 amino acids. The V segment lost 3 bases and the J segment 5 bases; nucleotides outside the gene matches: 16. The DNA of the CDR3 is TGTGCCAGCAGTTTTGTTAGATTATCGGGACAGATAAACAATGAGCAGTTCTTC. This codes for CASSFVRLSGQINNEQFF.

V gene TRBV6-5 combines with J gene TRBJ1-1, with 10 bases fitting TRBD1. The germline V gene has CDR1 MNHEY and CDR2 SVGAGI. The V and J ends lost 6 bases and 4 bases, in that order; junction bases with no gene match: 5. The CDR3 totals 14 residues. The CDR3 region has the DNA TGTGCCAGCAGAGCCGGGACAGGGGTCACTGAAGCTTTCTTT. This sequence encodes CASRAGTGVTEAFF.

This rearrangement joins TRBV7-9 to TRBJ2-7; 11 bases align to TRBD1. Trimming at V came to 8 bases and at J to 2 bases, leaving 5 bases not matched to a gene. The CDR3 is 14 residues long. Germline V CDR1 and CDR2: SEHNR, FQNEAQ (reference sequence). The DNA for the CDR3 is TGTGCCAGCGGCCCGGGACAGGGGGCCTACGAGCAGTACTTC. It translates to CASGPGQGAYEQYF.

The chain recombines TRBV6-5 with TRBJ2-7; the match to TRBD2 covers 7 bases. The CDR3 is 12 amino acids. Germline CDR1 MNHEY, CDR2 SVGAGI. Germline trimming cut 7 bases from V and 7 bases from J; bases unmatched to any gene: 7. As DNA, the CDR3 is TGTGCCAGCAACCCGGGAGGAGGGGAGCAGTACTTC. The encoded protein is CASNPGGGEQYF.

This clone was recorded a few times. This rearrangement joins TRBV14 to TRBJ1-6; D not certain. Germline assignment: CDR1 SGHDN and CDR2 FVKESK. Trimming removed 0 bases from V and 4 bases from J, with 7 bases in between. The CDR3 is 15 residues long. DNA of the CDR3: TGTGCCAGCAGCCAAGAGGCAGGATATAATTCACCCCTCCACTTT. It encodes CASSQEAGYNSPLHF.

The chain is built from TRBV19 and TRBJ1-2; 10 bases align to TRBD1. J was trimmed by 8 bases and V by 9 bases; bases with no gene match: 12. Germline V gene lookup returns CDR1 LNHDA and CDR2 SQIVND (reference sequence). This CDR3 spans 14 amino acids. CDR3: CASDKGQGIWGYTF. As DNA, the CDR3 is TGTGCCAGCGACAAGGGACAGGGGATTTGGGGCTACACCTTC.

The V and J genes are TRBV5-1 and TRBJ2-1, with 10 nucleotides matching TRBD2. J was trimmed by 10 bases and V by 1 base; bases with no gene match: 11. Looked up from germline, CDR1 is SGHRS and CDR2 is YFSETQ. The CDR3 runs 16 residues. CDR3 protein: CASSLWVALSGGEQFF. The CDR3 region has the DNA TGCGCCAGCAGCTTGTGGGTTGCACTTAGCGGGGGGGAGCAGTTCTTC.

The CDR3 loop is CASSLLSGVGTEAFF. The CDR3 bases are TGCGCCAGCAGCTTGTTGTCCGGGGTAGGGACTGAAGCTTTCTTT. The chain couples TRBV5-1 to TRBJ1-1, with D hard to call. Trimming shortened V by 1 base and J by 5 bases, and 15 bases separated the two germline ends. CDR3 size: 15 residues. The V gene's germline CDR1 is SGHRS and CDR2 YFSETQ.

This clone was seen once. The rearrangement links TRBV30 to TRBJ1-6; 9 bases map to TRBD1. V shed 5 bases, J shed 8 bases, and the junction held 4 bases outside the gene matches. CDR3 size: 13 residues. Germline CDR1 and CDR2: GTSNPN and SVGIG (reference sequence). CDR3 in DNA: TGTGCCTGGCTCCGGGACAGGGATTCACCCCTCCACTTT. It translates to CAWLRDRDSPLHF.

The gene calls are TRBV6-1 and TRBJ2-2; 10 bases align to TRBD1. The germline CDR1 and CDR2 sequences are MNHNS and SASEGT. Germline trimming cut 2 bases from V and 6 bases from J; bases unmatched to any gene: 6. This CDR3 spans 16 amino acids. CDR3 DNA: TGTGCCAGCAGTGAATTTGGACAGGGGGGATCCGGGGAGCTGTTTTTT. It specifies CASSEFGQGGSGELFF.

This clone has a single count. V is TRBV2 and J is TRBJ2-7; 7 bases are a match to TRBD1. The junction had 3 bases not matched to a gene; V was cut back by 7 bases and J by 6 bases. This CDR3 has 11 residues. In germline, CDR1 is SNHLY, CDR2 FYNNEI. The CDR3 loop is CASNRQGEQYF. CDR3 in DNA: TGTGCCAGCAACCGACAGGGCGAGCAGTACTTC. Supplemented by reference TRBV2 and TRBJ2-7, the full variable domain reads EPEVTQTPSHQVTQMGQEVILRCVPISNHLYFYWYRQILGQKVEFLVSFYNNEISEKSEIFDDQFSVERPDGSNFTLKIRSTKLEDSAMYFCASNRQGEQYFGPGTRLTVT.

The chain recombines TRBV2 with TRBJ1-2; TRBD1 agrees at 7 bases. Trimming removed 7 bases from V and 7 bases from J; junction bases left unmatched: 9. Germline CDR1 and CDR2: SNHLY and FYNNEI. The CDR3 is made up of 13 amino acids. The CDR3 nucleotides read TGTGCCAGCATTCCCGACAGGGATCGTGGCTACACCTTC. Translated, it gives CASIPDRDRGYTF. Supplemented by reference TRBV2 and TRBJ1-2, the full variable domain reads EPEVTQTPSHQVTQMGQEVILRCVPISNHLYFYWYRQILGQKVEFLVSFYNNEISEKSEIFDDQFSVERPDGSNFTLKIRSTKLEDSAMYFCASIPDRDRGYTFGSGTRLTVV.

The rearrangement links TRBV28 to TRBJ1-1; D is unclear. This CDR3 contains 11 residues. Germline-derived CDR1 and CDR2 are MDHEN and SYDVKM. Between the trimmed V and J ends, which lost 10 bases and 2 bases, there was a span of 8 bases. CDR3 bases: TGTGCCACCGTCCTCAACACTGAAGCTTTCTTT. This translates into CATVLNTEAFF.

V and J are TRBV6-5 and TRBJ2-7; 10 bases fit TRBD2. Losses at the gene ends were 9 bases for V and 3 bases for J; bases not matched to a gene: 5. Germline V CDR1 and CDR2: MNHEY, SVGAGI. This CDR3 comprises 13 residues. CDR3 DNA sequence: TGTGCCAGTTGGGCTAGCGGGGGCTACGAGCAGTACTTC. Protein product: CASWASGGYEQYF.

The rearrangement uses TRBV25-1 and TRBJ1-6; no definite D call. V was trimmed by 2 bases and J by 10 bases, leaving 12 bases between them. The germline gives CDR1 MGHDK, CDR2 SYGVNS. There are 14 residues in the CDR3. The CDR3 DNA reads TGTGCCAGCAGTGAAACGGGGTACGGGTCACCCCTCCACTTT. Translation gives CASSETGYGSPLHF.

This CDR3 is CASSGRTGNTGELFF. The CDR3 bases are TGCGCCAGCAGCGGACGGACAGGGAACACCGGGGAGCTGTTTTTT. The chain combines TRBV5-1 with TRBJ2-2; 7 bases are a match to TRBD1. CDR1 and CDR2 from the germline V gene are SGHRS and YFSETQ. This CDR3 is 15 amino acids long. J gave up 1 base and V 4 bases, and 4 bases lay outside the gene matches.

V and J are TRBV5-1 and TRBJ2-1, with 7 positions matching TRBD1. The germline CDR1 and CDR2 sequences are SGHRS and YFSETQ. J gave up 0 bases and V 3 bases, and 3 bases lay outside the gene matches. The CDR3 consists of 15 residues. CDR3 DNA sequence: TGCGCCAGCAGCTATACAGGGGACTCCTACAATGAGCAGTTCTTC. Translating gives CASSYTGDSYNEQFF.

CDR3: CASSQVLAGGGRNEQFF. The DNA for the CDR3 is TGTGCCAGCAGCCAAGTATTAGCGGGGGGTGGAAGGAATGAGCAGTTCTTC. This chain links TRBV3-1 (or the pseudogene TRBV3-2) with TRBJ2-1; TRBD2 aligns across 10 bases. This CDR3 is 17 amino acids long. The germline V gene has CDR1 LGHDT and CDR2 YNNKEL (reference sequence). J lost 7 bases, V lost 1 base, and 10 bases had no gene match.

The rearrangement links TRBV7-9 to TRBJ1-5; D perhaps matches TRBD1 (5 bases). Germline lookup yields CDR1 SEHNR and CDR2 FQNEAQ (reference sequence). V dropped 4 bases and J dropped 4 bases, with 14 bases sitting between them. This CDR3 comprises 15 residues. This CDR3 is CASSSGAFGNQPQHF. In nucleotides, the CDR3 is TGTGCCAGCAGCTCTGGGGCATTTGGGAATCAGCCCCAGCATTTT.

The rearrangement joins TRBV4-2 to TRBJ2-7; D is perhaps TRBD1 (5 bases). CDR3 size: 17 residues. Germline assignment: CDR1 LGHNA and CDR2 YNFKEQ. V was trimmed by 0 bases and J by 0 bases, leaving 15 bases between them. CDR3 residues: CASSQDWGGASSYEQYF. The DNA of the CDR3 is TGTGCCAGCAGCCAAGATTGGGGCGGAGCTAGCTCCTACGAGCAGTACTTC.

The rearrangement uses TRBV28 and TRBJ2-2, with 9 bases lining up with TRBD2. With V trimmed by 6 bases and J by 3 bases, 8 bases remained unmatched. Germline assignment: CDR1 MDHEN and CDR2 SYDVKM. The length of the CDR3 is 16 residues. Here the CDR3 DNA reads TGTGCCAGCAGGTACCCTAGCGGGATTTACACCGGGGAGCTGTTTTTT. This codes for CASRYPSGIYTGELFF.

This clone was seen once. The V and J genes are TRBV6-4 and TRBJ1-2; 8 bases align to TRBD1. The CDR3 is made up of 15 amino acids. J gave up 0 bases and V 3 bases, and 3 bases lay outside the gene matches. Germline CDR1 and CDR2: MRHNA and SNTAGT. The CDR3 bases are TGTGCCAGCAGTGAGGGGACAGGTGCTAACTATGGCTACACCTTC. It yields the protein CASSEGTGANYGYTF.

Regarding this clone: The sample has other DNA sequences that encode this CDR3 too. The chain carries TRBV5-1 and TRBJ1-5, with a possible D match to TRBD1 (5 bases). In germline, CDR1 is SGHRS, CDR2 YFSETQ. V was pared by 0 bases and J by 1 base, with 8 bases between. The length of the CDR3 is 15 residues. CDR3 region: CASSLGQSSNQPQHF. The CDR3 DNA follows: TGCGCCAGCAGCTTGGGACAGAGCAGCAATCAGCCCCAGCATTTT.

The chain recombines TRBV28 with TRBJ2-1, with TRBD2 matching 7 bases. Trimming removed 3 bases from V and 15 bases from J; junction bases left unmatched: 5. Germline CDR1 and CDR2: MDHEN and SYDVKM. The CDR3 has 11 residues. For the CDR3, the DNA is TGTGCCAGCAGTTTTGGGGGGGGTCCGTTCTTC. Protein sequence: CASSFGGGPFF.

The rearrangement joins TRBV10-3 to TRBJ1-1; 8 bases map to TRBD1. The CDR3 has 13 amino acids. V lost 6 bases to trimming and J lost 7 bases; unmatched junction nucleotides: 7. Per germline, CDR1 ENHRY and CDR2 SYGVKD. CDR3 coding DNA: TGTGCCATCAGCAAGGACAGGGCGGTTGAAGCTTTCTTT. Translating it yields CAISKDRAVEAFF.

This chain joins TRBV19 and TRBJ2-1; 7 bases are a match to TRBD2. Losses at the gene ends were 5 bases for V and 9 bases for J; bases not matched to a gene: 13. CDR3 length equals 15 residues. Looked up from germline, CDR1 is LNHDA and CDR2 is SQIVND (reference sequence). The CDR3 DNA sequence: TGTGCCAGTAGTTATTCTAGCGGAGCGTTCGGTGAGCAGTTCTTC. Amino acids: CASSYSSGAFGEQFF.

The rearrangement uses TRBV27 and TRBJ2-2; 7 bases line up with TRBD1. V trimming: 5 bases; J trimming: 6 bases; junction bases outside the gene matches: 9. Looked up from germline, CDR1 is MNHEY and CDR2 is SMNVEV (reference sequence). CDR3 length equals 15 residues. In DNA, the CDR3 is TGTGCCAGCAGTAGACAGGGTGGGTTTTCCGGGGAGCTGTTTTTT. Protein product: CASSRQGGFSGELFF.

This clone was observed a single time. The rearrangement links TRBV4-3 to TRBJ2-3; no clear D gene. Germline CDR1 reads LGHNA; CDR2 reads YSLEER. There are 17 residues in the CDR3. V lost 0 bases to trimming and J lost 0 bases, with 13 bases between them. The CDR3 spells CASSQDWLESSTDTQYF. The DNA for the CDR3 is TGCGCCAGCAGCCAAGATTGGCTTGAATCTAGCACAGATACGCAGTATTTT.

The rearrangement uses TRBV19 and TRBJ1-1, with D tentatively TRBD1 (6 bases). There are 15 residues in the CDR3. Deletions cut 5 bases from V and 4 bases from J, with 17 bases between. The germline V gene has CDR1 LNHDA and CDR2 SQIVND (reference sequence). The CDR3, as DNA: TGTGCCAGTAGTGGAGGAACAGGGTTAGCCACTGAAGCTTTCTTT. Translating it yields CASSGGTGLATEAFF.

The CDR3, as DNA: TGTGCCAGCAGCGCACGGACTAGCGGAAACAATGAGCAGTTCTTC. This gives the protein CASSARTSGNNEQFF. The chain links TRBV7-2 to TRBJ2-1; 10 positions match TRBD2. In germline, CDR1 is SGHTA, CDR2 FQGNSA. The CDR3 runs 15 residues. V was clipped by 5 bases and J by 5 bases; unmatched bases: 6.